These 29 T cell receptor beta chains share one sample of origin, sequenced in a study of blood T cell repertoires in COVID-19. Measured with immunoSEQ multiplex PCR; TCRdb has only the in-frame clones, and not every one. The sample has some 70,000 clones; 75% to 95% are singletons. The sequenced material came from peripheral blood. Source of these receptors: a man in his forties with COVID-19, enrolled during active disease.

CDR3 sequence reads: CAWRLSRGGLQGGYTF. The DNA of the CDR3 is TGTGCCTGGAGACTCTCCAGAGGTGGGCTACAGGGTGGCTACACCTTC. The chain combines TRBV30 with TRBJ1-2, with D possibly being TRBD1 (6 bases). Germline V gives CDR1 GTSNPN, CDR2 SVGIG (reference sequence). Trimming shortened V by 3 bases and J by 7 bases, and 24 bases separated the two germline ends. The length of the CDR3 is 16 residues.

V and J are TRBV2 and TRBJ2-7; TRBD2 matches at 11 bases. Germline CDR1 SNHLY, CDR2 FYNNEI. This CDR3 has 14 amino acids. Losses at the gene ends were 4 bases for V and 5 bases for J; bases not matched to a gene: 4. The CDR3 here is CASSVGTSGHEQYF. CDR3 sequence (DNA): TGTGCCAGCAGTGTAGGGACTAGCGGCCACGAGCAGTACTTC.

This clone has just a few counts. V gene TRBV3-1 (or the pseudogene TRBV3-2) combines with J gene TRBJ1-5; 9 nucleotides line up with TRBD1. V trimming: 6 bases; J trimming: 1 base; junction bases outside the gene matches: 13. Germline loops: CDR1 LGHDT, CDR2 YNNKEL (reference sequence). This CDR3 contains 18 residues. The CDR3 DNA follows: TGTGCCAGCAGTCAGGGGCCCCCCGGGACAGGGAGCAATCAGCCCCAGCATTTT. It specifies CASSQGPPGTGSNQPQHF.

The chain employs TRBV18 and TRBJ2-7, with D possibly being TRBD2 (6 bases). Per germline, CDR1 KGHSH and CDR2 LQKENI. CDR3 size: 13 residues. V was pared by 3 bases and J by 0 bases, with 6 bases between. This CDR3 is CASSPGGSYEQYF. The CDR3, as DNA: TGTGCCAGCTCACCGGGGGGCTCCTACGAGCAGTACTTC.

The chain uses TRBV6-5 and TRBJ1-6, with 9 positions matching TRBD1. There are 14 residues in the CDR3. V shed 6 bases, J shed 6 bases, and the junction held 3 bases outside the gene matches. In germline, CDR1 is MNHEY, CDR2 SVGAGI. The CDR3 DNA reads as TGTGCCAGCAGCCAGGGACAGGGTAATTCACCCCTCCACTTT. Translated: CASSQGQGNSPLHF.

The rearrangement joins TRBV14 to TRBJ2-7, with TRBD1 identical over 7 bases. This CDR3 is 17 amino acids long. Germline CDR1 SGHDN, CDR2 FVKESK. The V and J ends lost 5 bases and 1 base, in that order; junction bases with no gene match: 14. CDR3 residues: CASSSHLGTDLSYEQYF. In nucleotides, the CDR3 is TGTGCCAGCAGCTCCCACCTCGGGACAGACCTTTCCTACGAGCAGTACTTC.

The chain has TRBV5-1 and TRBJ1-5; D perhaps matches TRBD1 (6 bases). Trimming took off 4 bases at V and 7 bases at J, with 18 bases between the two ends. The CDR3 spans 15 residues. Germline CDR1 SGHRS, CDR2 YFSETQ. CDR3 coding DNA: TGCGCCAGCAGCACTCCTGAGGGAACAGGGCAGCCCCAGCATTTT. Its protein product is CASSTPEGTGQPQHF.

J is TRBJ2-1 and V is TRBV3-1 (or the pseudogene TRBV3-2), with 7 bases fitting TRBD1. Looked up from germline, CDR1 is LGHDT and CDR2 is YNNKEL (reference sequence). This CDR3 spans 15 amino acids. J lost 8 bases, V lost 4 bases, and 11 bases had no gene match. The CDR3, as DNA: TGTGCCAGCAGCCGTCAAGGGGGCACGAGCCATGAGCAGTTCTTC. This codes for CASSRQGGTSHEQFF.

This clone occurred once. The genes are TRBV11-2 and TRBJ1-3; D remains ambiguous. V was shortened by 2 bases and J by 1 base, with 12 bases between the two germline ends. CDR1 is SGHAT, CDR2 FQNNGV, per germline. This CDR3 is built from 16 residues. In nucleotides, the CDR3 is TGTGCCAGCAGCTTATCCCCTAGAGGATCTGGAAACACCATATATTTT. This sequence encodes CASSLSPRGSGNTIYF.

The chain couples TRBV9 to TRBJ2-5; no clear D. Trimming cost V 6 bases and J 5 bases, with 14 bases left between them. The CDR3 loop spans 13 amino acids. Germline V gives CDR1 SGDLS, CDR2 YYNGEE. The CDR3 sequence is CASKKPPSETQYF. The CDR3 coding sequence is TGTGCCAGCAAAAAGCCACCCTCCGAGACCCAGTACTTC.

In nucleotides, the CDR3 is TGTGCCAGCAGGAACACAGAGAACACTGAAGCTTTCTTT. Its protein is CASRNTENTEAFF. The chain carries TRBV27 and TRBJ1-1; D uncertain. V gave up 6 bases and J gave up 1 base, with 9 bases separating them. The V gene's germline CDR1 is MNHEY and CDR2 SMNVEV (reference sequence). This CDR3 is built from 13 residues.

This chain joins TRBV27 and TRBJ1-6; 9 nucleotides match TRBD1. V lost 5 bases and J lost 5; bases outside the gene matches: 4. Per germline, CDR1 MNHEY and CDR2 SMNVEV (reference sequence). This CDR3 comprises 15 residues. The CDR3 coding sequence is TGTGCCAGCAGTGCCTGGGACAGGGATAATTCACCCCTCCACTTT. This encodes CASSAWDRDNSPLHF.

The rearrangement links TRBV19 to TRBJ2-1, with D perhaps TRBD1 (6 bases). This CDR3 has 14 residues. Germline lookup yields CDR1 LNHDA and CDR2 SQIVND (reference sequence). V lost 5 bases to trimming and J lost 3 bases, with 11 bases between them. CDR3 sequence (DNA): TGTGCCAGTAGTCTCCGGACAGTCTACAATGAGCAGTTCTTC. It codes for CASSLRTVYNEQFF. Full variable domain (missing parts from reference TRBV19 and TRBJ2-1): DGGITQSPKYLFRKEGQNVTLSCEQNLNHDAMYWYRQDPGQGLRLIYYSQIVNDFQKGDIAEGYSVSREKKESFPLTVTSAQKNPTAFYLCASSLRTVYNEQFFGPGTRLTVL.

The chain carries TRBV11-2 and TRBJ1-6, with 7 bases that match TRBD1. After removal of 5 bases from V and 7 bases from J, the junction contained 14 bases not matched to a gene. The CDR3 totals 17 residues. The germline CDR1 and CDR2 sequences are SGHAT and FQNNGV. The CDR3, as DNA: TGTGCCAGCAGCCCCCTAGCCGGGACAGATTTAAATTCACCCCTCCACTTT. The encoded protein is CASSPLAGTDLNSPLHF.

The V and J genes are TRBV25-1 and TRBJ2-2; D is possibly TRBD1 (6 bases). V was clipped by 3 bases and J by 3 bases, with 11 bases between them. CDR3 length: 15 amino acids. Germline V lookup: CDR1 MGHDK, CDR2 SYGVNS. CDR3 amino acids: CASSDLGADTGELFF. The CDR3 coding sequence is TGTGCCAGCAGTGATCTGGGGGCGGACACCGGGGAGCTGTTTTTT.

This chain uses TRBV5-1 with TRBJ2-1; 11 bases are shared with TRBD2. The CDR3 loop spans 17 amino acids. Germline V gene sequence: CDR1 SGHRS, CDR2 YFSETQ. V lost 0 bases to trimming and J lost 5 bases; unmatched junction nucleotides: 7. The CDR3 loop reads CASSLAGASGGNNEQFF. The CDR3 DNA reads as TGCGCCAGCAGCTTGGCCGGGGCTAGCGGGGGGAACAATGAGCAGTTCTTC.

The rearrangement uses TRBV4-2 and TRBJ2-5, with 9 nucleotides matching TRBD2. This CDR3 region has 19 residues. Germline V CDR1 and CDR2: LGHNA, YNFKEQ. The V segment lost 0 bases and the J segment 0 bases; nucleotides outside the gene matches: 11. The CDR3 loop reads CASSQDAGGPRRYQETQYF. CDR3 DNA: TGTGCCAGCAGCCAAGATGCGGGGGGGCCTAGACGGTACCAAGAGACCCAGTACTTC.

This rearrangement joins TRBV2 to TRBJ1-4, with D maybe TRBD1 (6 bases). Germline CDR1 is SNHLY and CDR2 is FYNNEI. Trimming left V 5 bases short and J 5 bases short, with 12 bases between. The CDR3 contains 14 residues. CDR3 nucleotide sequence: TGTGCCAGCAGTCAACAGGGCGAGAATGAAAAACTGTTTTTT. As protein: CASSQQGENEKLFF.

The rearrangement links TRBV9 to TRBJ2-7, with D tentatively TRBD2 (6 bases). CDR3 length equals 14 residues. V lost 2 bases and J 1 base, leaving 10 bases between the germline ends. Germline V lookup: CDR1 SGDLS, CDR2 YYNGEE. CDR3 protein: CASSVDGTSYEQYF. CDR3 bases: TGTGCCAGCAGCGTGGACGGGACTTCCTACGAGCAGTACTTC. The variable domain in full, completed from reference TRBV9 and TRBJ2-7, reads DSGVTQTPKHLITATGQRVTLRCSPRSGDLSVYWYQQSLDQGLQFLIQYYNGEERAKGNILERFSAQQFPDLHSELNLSSLELGDSALYFCASSVDGTSYEQYFGPGTRLTVT.

The chain joins TRBV5-1 to TRBJ2-1; perhaps TRBD1 as D (6 bases). The V end lost 0 bases, the J end lost 9 bases, and 16 bases lay between the germline ends. The CDR3 contains 15 residues. Germline CDR1 is SGHRS and CDR2 is YFSETQ. This chain's CDR3 is CASSLVGAGEGEQFF. The CDR3, as DNA: TGCGCCAGCAGCTTGGTGGGGGCCGGTGAGGGTGAGCAGTTCTTC. The full variable domain, rest sourced from reference TRBV5-1 and TRBJ2-1, is KAGVTQTPRYLIKTRGQQVTLSCSPISGHRSVSWYQQTPGQGLQFLFEYFSETQRNKGNFPGRFSGRQFSNSRSEMNVSTLELGDSALYLCASSLVGAGEGEQFFGPGTRLTVL.

V and J are TRBV2 and TRBJ1-1, with D perhaps TRBD1 (5 bases). Germline CDR1 is SNHLY and CDR2 is FYNNEI. The CDR3 has 10 residues. V lost 9 bases and J lost 11, with 13 bases in between. CDR3 residues: CASTDIWAFF. The CDR3 DNA is TGTGCCAGTACGGACATTTGGGCTTTCTTT.

The V call is TRBV19, the J call TRBJ1-2, with 11 bases aligning to TRBD1. V trimming: 9 bases; J trimming: 1 base; junction bases outside the gene matches: 4. The CDR3 runs 14 residues. The germline V gene encodes CDR1 LNHDA and CDR2 SQIVND (reference sequence). The CDR3 loop is CASRTGGLNYGYTF. CDR3 nucleotides: TGTGCCAGCAGGACAGGGGGCCTTAACTATGGCTACACCTTC. The variable domain in full, completed from reference TRBV19 and TRBJ1-2, reads DGGITQSPKYLFRKEGQNVTLSCEQNLNHDAMYWYRQDPGQGLRLIYYSQIVNDFQKGDIAEGYSVSREKKESFPLTVTSAQKNPTAFYLCASRTGGLNYGYTFGSGTRLTVV.

The chain is built from TRBV5-4 and TRBJ2-3; a weak D match, TRBD1 (5 bases). The CDR3 contains 14 residues. Germline CDR1 is SGHNT and CDR2 is YYREEE (reference sequence). Trimming removed 3 bases from V and 0 bases from J, with 8 bases in between. The CDR3 DNA sequence: TGTGCCAGCAGCTCCAGACAGAGCACAGATACGCAGTATTTT. Protein: CASSSRQSTDTQYF.

The gene calls are TRBV25-1 and TRBJ2-3; 9 bases align to TRBD2. Germline V CDR1 and CDR2: MGHDK, SYGVNS. The CDR3 length is 14 residues. V trimming: 10 bases; J trimming: 2 bases; junction bases outside the gene matches: 7. This CDR3 is CATTGTSFTDTQYF. CDR3 nucleotides: TGTGCCACCACCGGGACTAGCTTCACAGATACGCAGTATTTT.

The V and J genes are TRBV5-1 and TRBJ2-7; 8 bases map to TRBD1. Germline V gene lookup returns CDR1 SGHRS and CDR2 YFSETQ. V lost 3 bases to trimming and J lost 2 bases; unmatched junction nucleotides: 1. The CDR3 has 13 amino acids. The CDR3 DNA reads as TGCGCCAGCAGCTGGACAGGGCCCTACGAGCAGTACTTC. Its protein product is CASSWTGPYEQYF.

V and J are TRBV10-3 and TRBJ1-5, with 8 bases aligning to TRBD1. V shed 7 bases, J shed 1 base, and the junction held 6 bases outside the gene matches. CDR3 length: 15 residues. The germline V gene encodes CDR1 ENHRY and CDR2 SYGVKD. The CDR3 region has the DNA TGTGCCATCAAAGACAGGGGAGGCAGCAATCAGCCCCAGCATTTT. It specifies CAIKDRGGSNQPQHF.

The CDR3: CASSPQLARGTGELFF. CDR3 coding DNA: TGTGCCAGCAGCCCCCAGCTAGCGAGGGGCACCGGGGAGCTGTTTTTT. This sequence joins TRBV11-2 and TRBJ2-2, with D possibly TRBD2 on 6 matching bases. V lost 5 bases, J lost 4 bases, and 17 bases lay in between. The CDR3 covers 16 residues. Germline CDR1 SGHAT, CDR2 FQNNGV. The variable domain in full, with the rest retrieved from reference TRBV11-2 and TRBJ2-2, is EAGVAQSPRYKIIEKRQSVAFWCNPISGHATLYWYQQILGQGPKLLIQFQNNGVVDDSQLPKDRFSAERLKGVDSTLKIQPAKLEDSAVYLCASSPQLARGTGELFFGEGSRLTVL.

Written as DNA, the CDR3 is TGTGCCAGCGGACAAAGTTTGGAGCCCCAGCATTTT. It is translated as CASGQSLEPQHF. V gene TRBV28 combines with J gene TRBJ1-5, with TRBD1 as a possible D gene (5 bases). Germline V lookup: CDR1 MDHEN, CDR2 SYDVKM. This CDR3 has 12 residues. The ends were cut back, 8 bases at V and 8 bases at J, with 13 bases in the middle. The full variable domain, rest sourced from reference TRBV28 and TRBJ1-5, is DVKVTQSSRYLVKRTGEKVFLECVQDMDHENMFWYRQDPGLGLRLIYFSYDVKMKEKGDIPEGYSVSREKKERFSLILESASTNQTSMYLCASGQSLEPQHFGDGTRLSIL.

The genes are TRBV19 and TRBJ1-6; 7 nucleotides line up with TRBD1. The CDR3 totals 17 residues. Germline loops: CDR1 LNHDA, CDR2 SQIVND (reference sequence). The V gene end was trimmed by 5 bases and the J gene end by 0 bases; junction bases not matched to a gene: 7. The CDR3 coding sequence is TGTGCCAGTAGTGCCAACAGGGACAGCTCCTATAATTCACCCCTCCACTTT. It codes for CASSANRDSSYNSPLHF.